Listed below are T cell receptor beta chains from one sample, sequenced in a study of blood T cell repertoires in COVID-19. Sequencing used immunoSEQ multiplex PCR; TCRdb keeps in-frame clones, though not all of them. Among some 110,000 clones listed, roughly 80% were seen once. The sequencing input was peripheral blood. These receptors were collected from a man aged 50 to 60 with acute or convalescent COVID-19. CDR3s include the opening cysteine and the closing phenylalanine or tryptophan. The D gene is left open where the match is weak. Only part of the rows carry a size: once, few, many, or a class if the clone is expanded.

clone_size: .
d_call: TRBD2
v_call: TRBV5-4
j_call: TRBJ2-3
cdr3_aa: CASSFRTSDKDTQYF
cdr3_nt: TGTGCCAGCAGCTTCCGGACTAGCGACAAAGATACGCAGTATTTT

clone_size: .
d_call: TRBD2
v_call: TRBV10-1
j_call: TRBJ2-7
cdr3_aa: CASSERRGGGNYEQYF
cdr3_nt: TGCGCCAGCAGTGAGAGGCGGGGCGGGGGTAACTACGAGCAGTACTTC

clone_size: .
d_call: .
v_call: TRBV21-1
j_call: TRBJ1-2
cdr3_aa: CASSKATGRNYGYTF
cdr3_nt: TGTGCCAGCAGCAAAGCGACAGGACGGAACTATGGCTACACCTTC

clone_size: .
d_call: .
v_call: TRBV19
j_call: TRBJ1-3
cdr3_aa: CASSTASSGNTIYF
cdr3_nt: TGTGCCAGTAGTACAGCGAGCTCTGGAAACACCATATATTTT

clone_size: .
d_call: TRBD2
v_call: TRBV5-1
j_call: TRBJ2-1
cdr3_aa: CASSRTSGADNEQFF
cdr3_nt: TGCGCCAGCAGCAGAACTAGCGGGGCAGATAATGAGCAGTTCTTC

clone_size: .
d_call: TRBD1
v_call: TRBV23-1
j_call: TRBJ2-2
cdr3_aa: CASKARDRVTGELFF
cdr3_nt: TGCGCCAGCAAAGCACGGGACAGGGTAACCGGGGAGCTGTTTTTT

clone_size: .
d_call: TRBD1
v_call: TRBV12-5
j_call: TRBJ1-5
cdr3_aa: CASGFDREANNQPQHF
cdr3_nt: TGTGCTAGTGGTTTCGACAGGGAGGCGAACAATCAGCCCCAGCATTTT

clone_size: .
d_call: TRBD2
v_call: TRBV10-3
j_call: TRBJ2-3
cdr3_aa: CAISESGLAGVIHTDTQYF
cdr3_nt: TGTGCCATCAGTGAGTCAGGACTAGCGGGGGTGATCCACACAGATACGCAGTATTTT

clone_size: .
d_call: TRBD1
v_call: TRBV5-5
j_call: TRBJ2-7
cdr3_aa: CASSSGTGAYEQYF
cdr3_nt: TGTGCCAGCAGCTCCGGGACAGGGGCCTACGAGCAGTACTTC

clone_size: .
d_call: .
v_call: TRBV20-1
j_call: TRBJ1-3
cdr3_aa: CSASGGLNSGNTIYF
cdr3_nt: TGCAGTGCTAGTGGGGGACTGAACTCTGGAAACACCATATATTTT

clone_size: .
d_call: .
v_call: TRBV24-1
j_call: TRBJ2-3
cdr3_aa: CATRPDTQYF
cdr3_nt: TGTGCCACGCGTCCAGATACGCAGTATTTT

clone_size: .
d_call: TRBD1
v_call: TRBV7-2
j_call: TRBJ2-7
cdr3_aa: CASSLWDRGDEQYF
cdr3_nt: TGTGCCAGCAGCTTGTGGGACAGGGGAGACGAGCAGTACTTC

clone_size: .
d_call: .
v_call: TRBV5-3
j_call: TRBJ1-2
cdr3_aa: CARSLRTRAGGYTF
cdr3_nt: TGTGCCAGAAGCCTTAGGACAAGGGCTGGAGGCTACACCTTC

clone_size: .
d_call: .
v_call: TRBV15
j_call: TRBJ2-7
cdr3_aa: CATSGAGVYEQYF
cdr3_nt: TGTGCCACCTCGGGGGCGGGAGTGTACGAGCAGTACTTC

clone_size: .
d_call: TRBD1
v_call: TRBV7-4
j_call: TRBJ1-1
cdr3_aa: CASSLGGSRGHPEAFF
cdr3_nt: TGTGCCAGCAGCTTAGGTGGGAGCAGGGGGCACCCTGAAGCTTTCTTT

clone_size: few
d_call: .
v_call: TRBV5-1
j_call: TRBJ1-2
cdr3_aa: CASSLQGTDYGYTF
cdr3_nt: TGCGCCAGCAGCTTGCAGGGGACGGACTATGGCTACACCTTC

clone_size: .
d_call: TRBD1
v_call: TRBV5-1
j_call: TRBJ1-2
cdr3_aa: CASSLWDSNDYTF
cdr3_nt: TGCGCCAGCAGCTTGTGGGACAGTAATGACTACACCTTC

clone_size: .
d_call: .
v_call: TRBV18
j_call: TRBJ1-6
cdr3_aa: CASSMIPTEVYNSPLHF
cdr3_nt: TGTGCCAGCTCAATGATCCCAACGGAGGTCTATAATTCACCCCTCCACTTT

clone_size: .
d_call: TRBD1
v_call: TRBV24-1
j_call: TRBJ2-5
cdr3_aa: CAASGTGGEETQYF
cdr3_nt: TGTGCCGCGTCAGGGACAGGTGGAGAAGAGACCCAGTACTTC

clone_size: .
d_call: .
v_call: TRBV30
j_call: TRBJ1-1
cdr3_aa: CAWSREAGDTEAFF
cdr3_nt: TGTGCCTGGAGTAGAGAGGCAGGGGACACTGAAGCTTTCTTT

clone_size: once
d_call: .
v_call: TRBV6-5
j_call: TRBJ1-2
cdr3_aa: CASSLGLIYGYTF
cdr3_nt: TGTGCCAGCAGCCTAGGACTGATCTATGGCTACACCTTC

clone_size: .
d_call: TRBD1
v_call: TRBV4-1
j_call: TRBJ1-6
cdr3_aa: CASSQPYRGQGNSPLHF
cdr3_nt: TGCGCCAGCAGCCAACCATACAGGGGGCAAGGGAATTCACCCCTCCACTTT

clone_size: .
d_call: .
v_call: TRBV12-3/TRBV12-4
j_call: TRBJ2-4
cdr3_aa: CASSLSRNIQYF
cdr3_nt: TGTGCCAGCAGTTTAAGCCGGAACATTCAGTACTTC

clone_size: few
d_call: TRBD1
v_call: TRBV5-1
j_call: TRBJ1-4
cdr3_aa: CASSWGQGEIEKLFF
cdr3_nt: TGCGCCAGCAGCTGGGGACAGGGGGAGATTGAAAAACTGTTTTTT

clone_size: .
d_call: .
v_call: TRBV4-2
j_call: TRBJ1-2
cdr3_aa: CASSQGSGESYGYTF
cdr3_nt: TGTGCCAGCAGCCAAGGTTCCGGGGAGAGCTATGGCTACACCTTC

clone_size: .
d_call: TRBD1
v_call: TRBV4-1
j_call: TRBJ2-1
cdr3_aa: CASSQEKYSDRVLRNEQFF
cdr3_nt: TGCGCCAGCAGCCAAGAAAAATATTCTGACAGGGTCCTACGCAATGAGCAGTTCTTC

clone_size: .
d_call: .
v_call: TRBV4-1
j_call: TRBJ1-3
cdr3_aa: CASSPRRARNTIYF
cdr3_nt: TGCGCCAGCAGTCCCCGCAGGGCTCGAAACACCATATATTTT

clone_size: few
d_call: TRBD1
v_call: TRBV5-6
j_call: TRBJ1-2
cdr3_aa: CASSQDRGRDDYGYTF
cdr3_nt: TGTGCCAGCAGCCAAGACAGGGGGAGGGATGACTATGGCTACACCTTC

clone_size: .
d_call: .
v_call: TRBV2
j_call: TRBJ1-4
cdr3_aa: CASSVDSGFEKLFF
cdr3_nt: TGTGCCAGCAGTGTCGACAGTGGTTTTGAAAAACTGTTTTTT

clone_size: .
d_call: TRBD2
v_call: TRBV6-5
j_call: TRBJ2-3
cdr3_aa: CASRETSGTDTQYF
cdr3_nt: TGTGCCAGCAGAGAGACTAGCGGTACAGATACGCAGTATTTT

clone_size: few
d_call: .
v_call: TRBV4-1
j_call: TRBJ1-5
cdr3_aa: CASSQAPTANQPQHF
cdr3_nt: TGCGCCAGCAGCCAAGCCCCGACAGCGAATCAGCCCCAGCATTTT

clone_size: .
d_call: TRBD1
v_call: TRBV7-9
j_call: TRBJ2-7
cdr3_aa: CASSLARTGGEGLEQYF
cdr3_nt: TGTGCCAGCAGCTTAGCGCGGACAGGGGGAGAGGGGCTCGAGCAGTACTTC

clone_size: .
d_call: TRBD1
v_call: TRBV11-2
j_call: TRBJ2-7
cdr3_aa: CASRRGQGAGEQYF
cdr3_nt: TGTGCCAGCCGGCGGGGACAGGGGGCCGGCGAGCAGTACTTC

clone_size: .
d_call: .
v_call: TRBV11-2
j_call: TRBJ1-6
cdr3_aa: CASGGNSPLHF
cdr3_nt: TGTGCCAGCGGGGGGAATTCACCCCTCCACTTT

clone_size: few
d_call: .
v_call: TRBV2
j_call: TRBJ2-7
cdr3_aa: CASSEQGRNEQYF
cdr3_nt: TGTGCCAGCAGTGAACAGGGTAGAAACGAGCAGTACTTC

clone_size: .
d_call: .
v_call: TRBV21-1
j_call: TRBJ2-5
cdr3_aa: CASIPDRQETQYF
cdr3_nt: TGTGCCAGCATCCCAGACAGGCAAGAGACCCAGTACTTC

clone_size: once
d_call: .
v_call: TRBV5-1
j_call: TRBJ1-3
cdr3_aa: CASRPGGFGDSGNTIYF
cdr3_nt: TGCGCCAGCAGGCCCGGAGGGTTCGGAGACTCTGGAAACACCATATATTTT

clone_size: .
d_call: TRBD2
v_call: TRBV29-1
j_call: TRBJ2-1
cdr3_aa: CSVGGEAGGNYNEQFF
cdr3_nt: TGCAGCGTTGGGGGAGAAGCGGGAGGGAATTACAATGAGCAGTTCTTC

clone_size: .
d_call: .
v_call: TRBV19
j_call: TRBJ1-3
cdr3_aa: CASSWGRGGNTIYF
cdr3_nt: TGTGCCAGTTCGTGGGGCAGGGGAGGAAACACCATATATTTT

clone_size: .
d_call: TRBD2
v_call: TRBV27
j_call: TRBJ2-7
cdr3_aa: CASSLLASGGIAEQYF
cdr3_nt: TGTGCCAGCAGTTTACTGGCTAGCGGAGGGATCGCGGAGCAGTACTTC

clone_size: .
d_call: TRBD1
v_call: TRBV10-3
j_call: TRBJ2-7
cdr3_aa: CAISVDRDEQYF
cdr3_nt: TGTGCCATCAGTGTGGACAGGGACGAGCAGTACTTC

clone_size: .
d_call: .
v_call: TRBV9
j_call: TRBJ1-1
cdr3_aa: CASSVDQGTTEAFF
cdr3_nt: TGTGCCAGCAGCGTAGATCAGGGTACCACTGAAGCTTTCTTT

clone_size: .
d_call: .
v_call: TRBV28
j_call: TRBJ1-5
cdr3_aa: CASSTFQVRRVNQPQHF
cdr3_nt: TGTGCCAGCAGTACTTTTCAAGTCCGGCGGGTAAACCAGCCCCAGCATTTT

clone_size: .
d_call: TRBD2
v_call: TRBV7-8
j_call: TRBJ2-1
cdr3_aa: CASSLGLAGGNEQFF
cdr3_nt: TGTGCCAGCAGCTTAGGACTAGCGGGGGGAAATGAGCAGTTCTTC

clone_size: .
d_call: TRBD2
v_call: TRBV7-2
j_call: TRBJ2-7
cdr3_aa: CASSLEATSASYEQYF
cdr3_nt: TGTGCCAGCAGCTTAGAGGCGACTAGCGCTTCCTACGAGCAGTACTTC

clone_size: .
d_call: .
v_call: TRBV11-2
j_call: TRBJ1-2
cdr3_aa: CASSPQVGAYGYTF
cdr3_nt: TGTGCCAGCAGCCCTCAGGTGGGGGCCTATGGCTACACCTTC

clone_size: .
d_call: TRBD2
v_call: TRBV14
j_call: TRBJ2-1
cdr3_aa: CASSRGRSGNEQFF
cdr3_nt: TGTGCCAGCAGCCGCGGGAGGTCGGGAAATGAGCAGTTCTTC

clone_size: .
d_call: TRBD1
v_call: TRBV7-9
j_call: TRBJ1-5
cdr3_aa: CASSAGTGGRSNQPQHF
cdr3_nt: TGTGCCAGCAGCGCCGGGACAGGCGGTAGGAGCAATCAGCCCCAGCATTTT

clone_size: .
d_call: .
v_call: TRBV5-6
j_call: TRBJ1-5
cdr3_aa: CASSRGGYSNQPQHF
cdr3_nt: TGTGCCAGCAGTCGGGGAGGGTATAGCAATCAGCCCCAGCATTTT

clone_size: .
d_call: TRBD1
v_call: TRBV10-3
j_call: TRBJ1-5
cdr3_aa: CALWGRGSHQPQHF
cdr3_nt: TGTGCCCTCTGGGGCAGGGGGTCCCATCAGCCCCAGCATTTT

clone_size: .
d_call: .
v_call: TRBV30
j_call: TRBJ2-1
cdr3_aa: CAWSDLLAGEQFF
cdr3_nt: TGTGCCTGGAGTGACCTTTTGGCGGGGGAGCAGTTCTTC

clone_size: .
d_call: TRBD1
v_call: TRBV19
j_call: TRBJ1-5
cdr3_aa: CASAYRGRGVQPQHF
cdr3_nt: TGTGCCAGTGCTTACAGGGGGCGGGGTGTTCAGCCCCAGCATTTT

clone_size: .
d_call: .
v_call: TRBV6-1
j_call: TRBJ1-6
cdr3_aa: CASSEGRDNSPLHF
cdr3_nt: TGTGCCAGCAGTGAAGGGCGGGATAATTCACCCCTCCACTTT

clone_size: .
d_call: .
v_call: TRBV2
j_call: TRBJ2-2
cdr3_aa: CASSGRRGRGNTGELFF
cdr3_nt: TGTGCCAGCAGCGGACGGAGGGGCCGGGGCAACACCGGGGAGCTGTTTTTT